This passage covers 20 T cell receptor beta chains from one sample sequenced in a study of CD8 T cells in ankylosing spondylitis. Each CDR3 protein is one row after TCRdb ran MiXCR on the 5' RACE reads. This table has around 90,000 distinct CDR3 sequences, around 30% appearing once. Source material: blood, either unsorted or a sorted T cell fraction (not recorded which). These receptors came from a male donor with ankylosing spondylitis or in good health (not recorded which).

This clonotype was picked up a small number of times. The gene calls are TRBV7-2 and TRBJ2-4, with D maybe TRBD2 (6 bases). From germline, CDR1 is SGHTA and CDR2 FQGNSA. The CDR3 is 14 residues long. Trimming took off 1 base at V and 7 bases at J, with 11 bases between the two ends. This CDR3 is CASSLVSGVNIQYF. The DNA for the CDR3 is TGTGCCAGCAGCTTAGTTAGCGGAGTCAACATTCAGTACTTC.

The chain recombines TRBV12-3 or TRBV12-4 with TRBJ2-3, with 7 bases identical to TRBD2. Germline trimming cut 3 bases from V and 2 bases from J; bases unmatched to any gene: 8. This CDR3 has 16 residues. CDR3 bases: TGTGCCAGCAGTTTTTTTGGGGGAGGGCTCACAGATACGCAGTATTTT. Translated: CASSFFGGGLTDTQYF.

The J gene is TRBJ1-2, the V gene TRBV5-1, with D possibly TRBD1 on 6 matching bases. This CDR3 is 13 amino acids long. Trimming took 4 bases from V and 5 from J, leaving 12 bases between them. Germline CDR1 is SGHRS and CDR2 is YFSETQ. The CDR3, as DNA: TGCGCCAGCAGCCCCGGGACAACTTATGGCTACACCTTC. Translating gives CASSPGTTYGYTF.

This clonotype was seen many times. The chain carries TRBV7-9 and TRBJ2-1; 11 positions agree with TRBD2. CDR1 is SEHNR, CDR2 FQNEAQ, per germline (reference sequence). CDR3 length equals 17 residues. V gave up 3 bases and J gave up 6 bases; unmatched junction bases: 10. The CDR3 protein is CASSLGLTSGELNEQFF. CDR3 bases: TGTGCCAGCAGCTTGGGCCTGACTAGCGGGGAACTCAATGAGCAGTTCTTC.

This chain links TRBV6-6 with TRBJ2-2; the D is unclear. The CDR3 has 13 residues. The V gene's germline CDR1 is MNHNY and CDR2 SVGAGI (reference sequence). The ends were cut back, 6 bases at V and 0 bases at J, with 5 bases in the middle. CDR3 residues: CASRQANTGELFF. CDR3 DNA sequence: TGTGCCAGCAGGCAGGCGAACACCGGGGAGCTGTTTTTT.

This sequence joins TRBV6-5 and TRBJ2-3, with D unclear. Germline CDR1 and CDR2: MNHEY and SVGAGI. The CDR3 contains 15 residues. Trimming stripped 2 bases from V and 2 bases from J, with 11 bases between. As DNA, the CDR3 is TGTGCCAGCAGTTACGTTGGATCAAACACAGATACGCAGTATTTT. As protein: CASSYVGSNTDTQYF.

CDR3 amino acids: CASSTSGYEQYF. The CDR3 DNA is TGTGCCAGCAGTACCTCAGGGTACGAGCAGTACTTC. The chain joins TRBV27 to TRBJ2-7; D possibly corresponds to TRBD1 (5 bases). The CDR3 has 12 amino acids. Looked up from germline, CDR1 is MNHEY and CDR2 is SMNVEV (reference sequence). V gave up 5 bases and J gave up 4 bases, with 9 bases separating them.

The J gene is TRBJ2-2, the V gene TRBV15; D is unresolved. CDR3 length: 13 amino acids. The germline V gene encodes CDR1 LNHNV and CDR2 YYDKDF (reference sequence). The V end was cut by 0 bases, the J end by 9 bases, with 8 bases between. The chain's CDR3 is CATSRDLARELFF. DNA for the CDR3: TGTGCCACCAGCAGAGATTTGGCTCGGGAGCTGTTTTTT.

There are a few counts of this clonotype. The chain joins TRBV7-6 to TRBJ1-2, with D possibly TRBD1 on 5 matching bases. The CDR3 has 16 amino acids. V was clipped by 5 bases and J by 3 bases, with 19 bases between them. From germline, CDR1 is SGHVS and CDR2 FNYEAQ. DNA for the CDR3: TGTGCCAGCAGCCCAATCTCTTTTGACAGAGACTATGGCTACACCTTC. It codes for CASSPISFDRDYGYTF.

This clonotype came up many times. The rearrangement uses TRBV7-9 and TRBJ2-1; maybe TRBD2 (6 bases). The CDR3 consists of 15 residues. Germline V CDR1 and CDR2: SEHNR, FQNEAQ (reference sequence). Trimming stripped 1 base from V and 8 bases from J, with 15 bases between. The CDR3 is CASSLEVGGTDEQFF. In DNA form, the CDR3 reads TGTGCCAGCAGCTTAGAAGTCGGGGGAACAGATGAGCAGTTCTTC.

This sequence joins TRBV5-1 and TRBJ1-1; no definite D call. V gave up 1 base and J gave up 1 base, with 11 bases separating them. Germline assignment: CDR1 SGHRS and CDR2 YFSETQ. This CDR3 has 15 residues. CDR3 DNA: TGCGCCAGCAGCTTGAATGGTAACGGGAACACTGAAGCTTTCTTT. The encoded protein is CASSLNGNGNTEAFF.

The CDR3 reads CASSGGTGLRDGYTF. The DNA of the CDR3 is TGCGCCAGCAGCGGCGGGACGGGACTTAGAGATGGCTACACCTTC. The gene calls are TRBV5-1 and TRBJ1-2; maybe TRBD1 (5 bases). V lost 4 bases, J lost 6 bases, and 19 bases lay in between. Germline lookup yields CDR1 SGHRS and CDR2 YFSETQ. The CDR3 spans 15 residues.

The genes are TRBV5-6 and TRBJ1-2; D perhaps matches TRBD1 (5 bases). Germline-derived CDR1 and CDR2 are SGHDT and YYEEEE. The CDR3 length is 14 residues. The V end was cut by 3 bases, the J end by 3 bases, with 12 bases between. The CDR3 is CASSSPRGDYGYTF. CDR3 sequence (DNA): TGTGCCAGCAGCTCCCCGAGGGGCGACTATGGCTACACCTTC.

A few counts support this clonotype. The chain recombines TRBV7-3 with TRBJ2-7, with a weak D call TRBD2 (6 bases). Trimming removed 0 bases at V and 9 bases at J, with 15 bases between. The CDR3 spans 14 residues. CDR1 is SGHTA, CDR2 FQGTGA, per germline. The CDR3 bases are TGTGCCAGCAGCTTAACAGCGGGCTACGAGCGGCAGTACTTC. Its translation: CASSLTAGYERQYF.

J is TRBJ1-1 and V is TRBV3-1, with 7 bases fitting TRBD1. With V trimmed by 4 bases and J by 6 bases, 8 bases remained unmatched. CDR1 and CDR2 from the germline V gene are LGHDT and YNNKEL (reference sequence). The CDR3 is made up of 14 amino acids. CDR3 DNA: TGTGCCAGCAGCCCCGACAGGGTATATGCTGAAGCTTTCTTT. Residues: CASSPDRVYAEAFF. Together with reference TRBV3-1 and TRBJ1-1, the CDR3 gives the full variable domain: DTAVSQTPKYLVTQMGNDKSIKCEQNLGHDTMYWYKQDSKKFLKIMFSYNNKELIINETVPNRFSPKSPDKAHLNLHINSLELGDSAVYFCASSPDRVYAEAFFGQGTRLTVV.

J is TRBJ1-5 and V is TRBV7-2; tentative D call: TRBD1 (6 bases). CDR3 length: 15 residues. Germline V gene data show CDR1 as SGHTA and CDR2 as FQGNSA. V lost 0 bases and J lost 7, with 13 bases in between. The CDR3 sequence is CASSLALTGPQPQHF. CDR3 DNA: TGTGCCAGCAGCTTAGCCCTGACAGGTCCCCAGCCCCAGCATTTT.

On this clonotype: A much larger clone sits a single nucleotide away, making a read error possible. The rearrangement uses TRBV5-5 and TRBJ2-3; weak D call: TRBD2 (7 bases). In germline, CDR1 is SGHKS, CDR2 YYEKEE (reference sequence). This CDR3 region has 17 residues. CDR3 sequence reads: CATSFPRGGAPTDTQYF. CDR3 in DNA: TGTGCCACCAGCTTCCCAAGGGGGGGGGCCCCCACAGATACGCAGTATTTT.

This clonotype was counted between two and nine times. In DNA, the CDR3 is TGTGCCACTCTTGATGACTCAGATACGCAGTATTTT. This encodes CATLDDSDTQYF. The chain is built from TRBV10-3 and TRBJ2-3; D not certain. V lost 10 bases and J 4 bases, leaving 12 bases between the germline ends. The CDR3 is 12 amino acids. Per the germline V gene, CDR1 is ENHRY and CDR2 is SYGVKD.

The rearrangement uses TRBV12-3 or TRBV12-4 and TRBJ1-5; D unclear. The CDR3 is 15 amino acids. Between the trimmed V and J ends, which lost 6 bases and 2 bases, there was a span of 14 bases. In DNA form, the CDR3 reads TGTGCCAGCAGCCTCATGGTAGGAGGCAATCAGCCCCAGCATTTT. It specifies CASSLMVGGNQPQHF.

The rearrangement links TRBV5-1 to TRBJ2-3; 12 bases line up with TRBD2. The germline V gene encodes CDR1 SGHRS and CDR2 YFSETQ. V lost 4 bases to trimming and J lost 2 bases; unmatched junction nucleotides: 8. This CDR3 has 17 residues. The DNA of the CDR3 is TGCGCCAGCAGCATCGGACTAGCGGGAACTCTCACAGATACGCAGTATTTT. Amino acids: CASSIGLAGTLTDTQYF.